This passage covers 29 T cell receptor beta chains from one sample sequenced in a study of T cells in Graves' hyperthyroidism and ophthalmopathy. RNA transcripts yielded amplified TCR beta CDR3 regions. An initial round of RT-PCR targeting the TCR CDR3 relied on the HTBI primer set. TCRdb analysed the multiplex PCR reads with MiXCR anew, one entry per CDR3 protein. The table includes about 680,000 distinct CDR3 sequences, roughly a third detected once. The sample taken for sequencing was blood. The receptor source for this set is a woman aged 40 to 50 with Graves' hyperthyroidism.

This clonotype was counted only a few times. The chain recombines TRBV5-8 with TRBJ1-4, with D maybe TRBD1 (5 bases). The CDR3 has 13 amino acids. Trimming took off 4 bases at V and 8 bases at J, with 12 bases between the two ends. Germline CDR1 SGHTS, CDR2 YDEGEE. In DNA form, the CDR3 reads TGTGCCAGCAGCCCCGGTGGACAAGAAAAACTGTTTTTT. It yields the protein CASSPGGQEKLFF.

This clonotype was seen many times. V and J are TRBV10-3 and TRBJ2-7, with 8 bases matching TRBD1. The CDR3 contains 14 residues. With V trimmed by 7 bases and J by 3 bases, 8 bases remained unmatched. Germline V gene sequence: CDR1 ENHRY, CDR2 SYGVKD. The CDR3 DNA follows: TGTGCCATCAACTCGGACAGGGCCAGCTACGAGCAGTACTTC. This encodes CAINSDRASYEQYF.

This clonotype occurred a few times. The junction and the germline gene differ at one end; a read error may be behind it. The CDR3 loop reads CASSYFARGDQPQHF. Here the CDR3 DNA reads TGTGCCAGCAGTTACTTCGCTAGGGGAGATCAGCCCCAGCATTTT. The genes are TRBV10-3 and TRBJ1-5; D is possibly TRBD1 (5 bases). Germline V gives CDR1 ENHRY, CDR2 SYGVKD. The CDR3 consists of 15 residues.

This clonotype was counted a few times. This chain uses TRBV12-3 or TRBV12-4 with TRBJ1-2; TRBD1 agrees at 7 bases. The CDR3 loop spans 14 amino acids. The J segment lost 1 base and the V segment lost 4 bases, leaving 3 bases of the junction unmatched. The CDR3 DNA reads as TGTGCCAGCAGTTCGGGACAGCTTAACTATGGCTACACCTTC. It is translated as CASSSGQLNYGYTF.

The CDR3 coding sequence is TGCAGCGCCGGGACAGGCTCTAGGGGCACAGATACGCAGTATTTT. Translation gives CSAGTGSRGTDTQYF. J is TRBJ2-3 and V is TRBV29-1; 8 nucleotides match TRBD1. Trimming took 7 bases from V and 1 from J; bases not matched to a gene: 10. Looked up from germline, CDR1 is SQVTM and CDR2 is ANQGSEA. This CDR3 spans 15 amino acids.

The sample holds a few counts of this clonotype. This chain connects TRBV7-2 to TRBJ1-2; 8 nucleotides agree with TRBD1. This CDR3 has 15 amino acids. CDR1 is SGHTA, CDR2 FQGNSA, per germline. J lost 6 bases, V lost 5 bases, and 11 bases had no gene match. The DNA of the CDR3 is TGTGCCAGCAGCACCGGACAGGGCCCCACCCATGGCTACACCTTC. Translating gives CASSTGQGPTHGYTF.

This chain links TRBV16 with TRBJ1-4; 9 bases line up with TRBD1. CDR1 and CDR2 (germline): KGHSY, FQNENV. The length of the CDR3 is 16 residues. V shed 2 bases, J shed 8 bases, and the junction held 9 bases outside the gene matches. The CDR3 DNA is TGTGCCAGCAGCCAAACGCCGGGACAGGGCGAAGAAAAACTGTTTTTT. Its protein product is CASSQTPGQGEEKLFF.

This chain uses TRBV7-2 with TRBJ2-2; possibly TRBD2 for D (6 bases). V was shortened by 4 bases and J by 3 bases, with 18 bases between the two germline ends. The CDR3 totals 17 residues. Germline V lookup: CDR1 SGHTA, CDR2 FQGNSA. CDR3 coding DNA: TGTGCCAGCAGCTCCGACCCCGGGCGGGACTACACCGGGGAGCTGTTTTTT. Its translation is CASSSDPGRDYTGELFF.

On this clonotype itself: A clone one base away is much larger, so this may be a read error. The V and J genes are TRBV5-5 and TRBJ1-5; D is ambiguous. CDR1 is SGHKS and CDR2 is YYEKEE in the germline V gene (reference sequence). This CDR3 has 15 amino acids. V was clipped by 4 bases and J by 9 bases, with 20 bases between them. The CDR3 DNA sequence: TGTGCCAGCAGCAAGAGTCTGGGAAATAGTCGGCCCCAGCATTTT. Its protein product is CASSKSLGNSRPQHF.

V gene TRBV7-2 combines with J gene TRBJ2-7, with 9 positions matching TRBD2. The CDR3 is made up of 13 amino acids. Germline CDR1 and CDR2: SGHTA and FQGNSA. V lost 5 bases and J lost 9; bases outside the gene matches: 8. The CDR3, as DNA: TGTGCCAGCAGCCGCGGGACTAGCAGGGCGCAGTACTTC. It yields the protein CASSRGTSRAQYF.

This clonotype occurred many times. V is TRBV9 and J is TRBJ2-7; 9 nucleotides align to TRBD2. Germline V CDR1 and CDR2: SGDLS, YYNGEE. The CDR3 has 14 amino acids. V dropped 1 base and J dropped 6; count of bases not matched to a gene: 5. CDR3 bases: TGTGCCAGCAGCGTAATAGCGGGGGCCGGCGAGCAGTACTTC. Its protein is CASSVIAGAGEQYF.

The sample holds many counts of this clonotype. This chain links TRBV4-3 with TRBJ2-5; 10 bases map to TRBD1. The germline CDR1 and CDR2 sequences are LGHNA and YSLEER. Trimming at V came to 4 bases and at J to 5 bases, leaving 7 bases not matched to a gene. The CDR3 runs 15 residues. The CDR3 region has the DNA TGCGCCAGCAGCCGTGGGACAGGGGTAACGGAGACCCAGTACTTC. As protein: CASSRGTGVTETQYF.

CDR3 bases: TGTGCCATCAGTGAGTCAGGGACTAGCAACGAGCAGTACTTC. Its protein is CAISESGTSNEQYF. The chain employs TRBV10-3 and TRBJ2-7; TRBD2 aligns across 9 bases. This CDR3 is 14 amino acids long. The J segment lost 5 bases and the V segment lost 0 bases, leaving 2 bases of the junction unmatched. CDR1 and CDR2 from the germline V gene are ENHRY and SYGVKD.

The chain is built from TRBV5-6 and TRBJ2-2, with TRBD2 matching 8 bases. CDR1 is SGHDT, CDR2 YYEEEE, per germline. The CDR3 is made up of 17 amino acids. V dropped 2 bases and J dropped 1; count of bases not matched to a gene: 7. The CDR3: CASSFFLAGLNTGELFF. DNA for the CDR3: TGTGCCAGCAGCTTTTTTCTAGCGGGCCTGAACACCGGGGAGCTGTTTTTT.

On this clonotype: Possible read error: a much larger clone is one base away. The CDR3 spells CASRVRGTEAFF. The CDR3 bases are TGTGCCAGCAGGGTCCGGGGGACTGAAGCTTTCTTT. The gene calls are TRBV13 and TRBJ1-1, with D maybe TRBD1 (5 bases). Germline assignment: CDR1 PRHDT and CDR2 FYEKMQ (reference sequence). V was clipped by 6 bases and J by 5 bases, with 10 bases between them. The CDR3 is made up of 12 amino acids.

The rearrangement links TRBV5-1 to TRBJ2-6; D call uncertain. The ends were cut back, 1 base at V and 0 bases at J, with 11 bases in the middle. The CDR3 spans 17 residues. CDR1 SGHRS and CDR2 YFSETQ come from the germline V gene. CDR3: CASSLISTSSGANVLTF. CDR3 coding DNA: TGCGCCAGCAGCTTGATCAGCACAAGCTCTGGGGCCAACGTCCTGACTTTC.

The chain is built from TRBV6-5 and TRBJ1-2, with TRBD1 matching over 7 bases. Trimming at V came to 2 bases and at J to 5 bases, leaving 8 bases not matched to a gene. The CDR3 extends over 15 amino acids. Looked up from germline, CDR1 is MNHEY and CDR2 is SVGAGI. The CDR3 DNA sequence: TGTGCCAGCAGTTACGGGACAGTTTCATATTATGGCTACACCTTC. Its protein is CASSYGTVSYYGYTF.

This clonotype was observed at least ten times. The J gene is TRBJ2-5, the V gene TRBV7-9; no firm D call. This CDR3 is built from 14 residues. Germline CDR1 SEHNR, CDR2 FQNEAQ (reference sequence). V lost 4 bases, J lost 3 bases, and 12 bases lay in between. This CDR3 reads CASSSANGEETQYF. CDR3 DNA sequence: TGTGCCAGCAGCTCCGCAAACGGAGAAGAGACCCAGTACTTC. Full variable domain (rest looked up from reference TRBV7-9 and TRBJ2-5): DTGVSQNPRHKITKRGQNVTFRCDPISEHNRLYWYRQTLGQGPEFLTYFQNEAQLEKSRLLSDRFSAERPKGSFSTLEIQRTEQGDSAMYLCASSSANGEETQYFGPGTRLLVL.

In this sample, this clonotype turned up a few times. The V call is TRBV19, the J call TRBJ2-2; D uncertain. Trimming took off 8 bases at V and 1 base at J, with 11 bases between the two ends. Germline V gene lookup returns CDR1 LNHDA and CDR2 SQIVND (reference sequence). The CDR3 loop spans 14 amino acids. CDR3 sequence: CASCQDGNTGELFF. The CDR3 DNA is TGTGCCAGTTGCCAAGACGGGAACACCGGGGAGCTGTTTTTT.

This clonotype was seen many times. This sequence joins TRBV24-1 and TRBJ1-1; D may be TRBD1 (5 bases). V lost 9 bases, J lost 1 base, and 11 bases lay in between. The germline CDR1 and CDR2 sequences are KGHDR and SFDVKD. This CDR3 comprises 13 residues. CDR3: CATVDRKNTEAFF. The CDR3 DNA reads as TGTGCCACCGTTGACAGAAAGAACACTGAAGCTTTCTTT.

DNA for the CDR3: TGTGCCATCAGTTCCCCGGCCATCCGAGCCCTCCACTTT. As protein: CAISSPAIRALHF. The gene calls are TRBV10-3 and TRBJ1-6; D is uncertain. The V gene's germline CDR1 is ENHRY and CDR2 SYGVKD. This CDR3 has 13 amino acids. The V and J ends lost 5 bases and 14 bases respectively, with 16 bases between them.

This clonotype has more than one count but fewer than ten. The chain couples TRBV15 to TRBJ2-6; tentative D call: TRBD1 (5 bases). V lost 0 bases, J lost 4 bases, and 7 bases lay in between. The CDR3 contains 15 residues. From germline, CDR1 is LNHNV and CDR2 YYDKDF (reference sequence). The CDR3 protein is CATSRDGAGANVLTF. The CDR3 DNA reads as TGTGCCACCAGCAGAGATGGGGCCGGGGCCAACGTCCTGACTTTC.

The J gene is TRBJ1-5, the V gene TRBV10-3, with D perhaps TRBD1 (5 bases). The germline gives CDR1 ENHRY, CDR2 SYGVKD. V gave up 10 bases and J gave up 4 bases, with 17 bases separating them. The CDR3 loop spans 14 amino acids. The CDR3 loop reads CASRAGTTNQPQHF. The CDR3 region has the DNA TGTGCCAGCCGAGCCGGGACTACTAATCAGCCCCAGCATTTT.

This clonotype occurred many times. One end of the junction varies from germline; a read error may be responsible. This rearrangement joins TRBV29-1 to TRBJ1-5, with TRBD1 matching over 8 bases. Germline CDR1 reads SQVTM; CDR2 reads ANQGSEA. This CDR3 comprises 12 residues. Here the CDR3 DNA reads TGCAGCATTGACAGGGGCGGTCAGCCCCAGCATTTT. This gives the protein CSIDRGGQPQHF. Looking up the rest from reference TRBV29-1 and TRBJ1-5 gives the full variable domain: SAVISQKPSRDICQRGTSLTIQCQVDSQVTMMFWYRQQPGQSLTLIATANQGSEATYESGFVIDKFPISRPNLTFSTLTVSNMSPEDSSIYLCSIDRGGQPQHFGDGTRLSIL.

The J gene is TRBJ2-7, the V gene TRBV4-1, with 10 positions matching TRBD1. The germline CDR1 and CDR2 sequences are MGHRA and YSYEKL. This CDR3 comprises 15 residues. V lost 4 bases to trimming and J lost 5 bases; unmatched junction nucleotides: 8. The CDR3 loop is CASSREGTGANEQYF. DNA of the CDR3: TGCGCCAGCAGCCGAGAAGGGACAGGGGCGAACGAGCAGTACTTC.

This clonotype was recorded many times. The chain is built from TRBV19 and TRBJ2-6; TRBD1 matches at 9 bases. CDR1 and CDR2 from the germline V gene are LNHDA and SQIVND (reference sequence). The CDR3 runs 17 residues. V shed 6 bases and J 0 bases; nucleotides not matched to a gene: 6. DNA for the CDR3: TGTGCCAGTAGCGTGGGACAGGGATTCTCTGGGGCCAACGTCCTGACTTTC. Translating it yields CASSVGQGFSGANVLTF.

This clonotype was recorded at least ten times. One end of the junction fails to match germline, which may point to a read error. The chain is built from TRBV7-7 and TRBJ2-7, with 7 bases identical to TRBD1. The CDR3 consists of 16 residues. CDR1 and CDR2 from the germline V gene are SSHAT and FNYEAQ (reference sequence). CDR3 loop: CASSYVPAGTVYEQYF. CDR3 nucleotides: TGTGCTAGCAGCTATGTCCCCGCCGGGACAGTCTACGAGCAGTACTTC.

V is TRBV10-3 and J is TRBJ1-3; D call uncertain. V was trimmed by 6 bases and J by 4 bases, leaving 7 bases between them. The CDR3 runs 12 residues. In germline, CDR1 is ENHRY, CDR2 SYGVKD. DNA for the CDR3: TGTGCCATCAGGGACGAAGGAAACACCATATATTTT. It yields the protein CAIRDEGNTIYF.

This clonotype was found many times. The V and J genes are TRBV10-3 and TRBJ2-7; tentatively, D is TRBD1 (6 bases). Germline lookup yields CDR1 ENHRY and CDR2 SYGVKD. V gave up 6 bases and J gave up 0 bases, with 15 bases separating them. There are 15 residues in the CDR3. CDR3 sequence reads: CAISPFRDTSYEQYF. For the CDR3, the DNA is TGTGCCATCAGCCCCTTTCGGGACACCTCCTACGAGCAGTACTTC.